One and the same sample provided the 24 T cell receptor beta chains below, sequenced in a study of T cells in Graves' hyperthyroidism and ophthalmopathy. Amplified regions were TCR beta CDR3 sequences from RNA transcripts. Researchers ran a first-round RT-PCR on the TCR CDR3 using the HTBI primer set. TCRdb reprocessed the multiplex PCR reads with MiXCR, giving one entry per CDR3 protein. This table has 400,000 to 450,000 distinct CDR3 sequences, roughly 14% appearing once. Sequenced sample: blood. The source is a man younger than 30 with Graves' ophthalmopathy.

The sample holds many counts of this clonotype. The rearrangement uses TRBV29-1 and TRBJ1-2, with a weak D call TRBD1 (5 bases). The CDR3 totals 14 residues. V lost 2 bases to trimming and J lost 6 bases, with 16 bases between them. From germline, CDR1 is SQVTM and CDR2 ANQGSEA. The CDR3 sequence is CSVERWQGRDGYTF. The CDR3 coding sequence is TGCAGCGTTGAAAGATGGCAGGGCAGGGATGGCTACACCTTC.

Ten or more counts support this clonotype. The chain combines TRBV11-3 with TRBJ2-1, with D tentatively TRBD1 (6 bases). The germline V gene encodes CDR1 SGHNT and CDR2 YENEEA. Trimming cost V 8 bases and J 2 bases, with 13 bases left between them. This CDR3 region has 14 residues. The CDR3, as DNA: TGTGCCAGCGGGCGGACAGCTACCTACAATGAGCAGTTCTTC. The encoded protein is CASGRTATYNEQFF.

In this sample, this clonotype turned up a few times. This chain connects TRBV4-1 to TRBJ2-1, with TRBD2 matching over 9 bases. CDR1 is MGHRA and CDR2 is YSYEKL in the germline V gene. The J segment lost 8 bases and the V segment lost 0 bases, leaving 8 bases of the junction unmatched. This CDR3 has 16 residues. In DNA form, the CDR3 reads TGCGCCAGCAGCCAAGACGGTCTAGCGGGAATCGATGAGCAGTTCTTC. Translating gives CASSQDGLAGIDEQFF.

This clonotype has a count of ten or more. The rearrangement uses TRBV2 and TRBJ2-1, with TRBD2 identical over 8 bases. Trimming at V came to 2 bases and at J to 6 bases, leaving 12 bases not matched to a gene. From germline, CDR1 is SNHLY and CDR2 FYNNEI. The CDR3 has 17 amino acids. The CDR3 spells CASSELRGGPVGNEQFF. The CDR3 nucleotides are TGTGCCAGCAGTGAATTACGCGGGGGGCCCGTGGGCAATGAGCAGTTCTTC.

This clonotype was seen many times. The rearrangement joins TRBV18 to TRBJ2-1; D might be TRBD2 (5 bases). Per the germline V gene, CDR1 is KGHSH and CDR2 is LQKENI. The CDR3 is 15 amino acids. V lost 1 base, J lost 5 bases, and 12 bases lay in between. The CDR3 sequence: CASSPREGLDNEQFF. As DNA, the CDR3 is TGTGCCAGCTCACCACGTGAGGGTTTAGACAATGAGCAGTTCTTC.

Notes on this clonotype: This may arise from a read error, as a much more abundant clone is one base away. The rearrangement uses TRBV7-8 and TRBJ2-3; D is tentatively TRBD1 or TRBD2 (6 bases each). CDR3 length: 16 amino acids. Germline CDR1 is SGHVS and CDR2 is FQNEAQ. Trimming stripped 2 bases from V and 0 bases from J, with 12 bases between. This CDR3 is CASSLKGGRSTDTQYF. CDR3 nucleotides: TGTGCCAGCAGCTTAAAAGGGGGGCGGAGCACAGATACGCAGTATTTT.

This clonotype was detected only a few times. The genes are TRBV20-1 and TRBJ2-1; 9 nucleotides align to TRBD2. From germline, CDR1 is DFQATT and CDR2 SNEGSKA (reference sequence). Unmatched junction bases numbered 6, after V lost 6 bases and J lost 3 bases. The CDR3 sequence is 14 residues long. As DNA, the CDR3 is TGCAGTGCCCGACTAGCGGCGATCTACAATGAGCAGTTCTTC. It is translated as CSARLAAIYNEQFF.

At least ten counts were recorded for this clonotype. The J gene is TRBJ1-2, the V gene TRBV7-8; weak D call: TRBD1 (6 bases). The CDR3 is made up of 14 amino acids. From germline, CDR1 is SGHVS and CDR2 FQNEAQ. V lost 4 bases and J lost 7, with 16 bases in between. For the CDR3, the DNA is TGTGCCAGCAGCTGGACGCAGGGGTTTGGTGGCTACACCTTC. Encoded protein: CASSWTQGFGGYTF.

This clonotype was seen only a few times. This chain links TRBV4-1 with TRBJ1-5; 8 positions agree with TRBD1. The V and J ends lost 0 bases and 3 bases, in that order; junction bases with no gene match: 4. Germline loops: CDR1 MGHRA, CDR2 YSYEKL. CDR3 length: 16 amino acids. The CDR3: CASSQEDRADNQPQHF. CDR3 in DNA: TGCGCCAGCAGCCAAGAGGACAGGGCGGACAATCAGCCCCAGCATTTT.

This clonotype was counted at least ten times. V gene TRBV20-1 combines with J gene TRBJ2-3; D call uncertain. Trimming took 2 bases from V and 4 from J, leaving 22 bases between them. This CDR3 has 17 residues. From germline, CDR1 is DFQATT and CDR2 SNEGSKA (reference sequence). CDR3 sequence: CSARYGRAIVVSDTQYF. Here the CDR3 DNA reads TGCAGTGCTAGATATGGTAGGGCCATTGTGGTTTCAGATACGCAGTATTTT.

This clonotype appeared a single time. V gene TRBV6-1 combines with J gene TRBJ2-5; 7 positions agree with TRBD1. This CDR3 has 14 residues. V shed 2 bases, J shed 5 bases, and the junction held 5 bases outside the gene matches. CDR1 is MNHNS and CDR2 is SASEGT in the germline V gene. The CDR3, as DNA: TGTGCCAGCAGTGAATCCGACAGGGCTGAGACCCAGTACTTC. Translating gives CASSESDRAETQYF.

There are many counts of this clonotype. The chain has TRBV30 and TRBJ2-7, with D perhaps matching TRBD2 (6 bases). V lost 2 bases and J 7 bases, leaving 12 bases between the germline ends. In germline, CDR1 is GTSNPN, CDR2 SVGIG (reference sequence). The CDR3 sequence is 12 residues long. The CDR3 DNA is TGTGCCTGGAGTTATGGGGGGAAAGAGCAGTACTTC. It encodes CAWSYGGKEQYF.

Ten or more counts support this clonotype. This sequence joins TRBV7-2 and TRBJ1-2; D perhaps matches TRBD1 (5 bases). The CDR3 covers 15 residues. Germline V lookup: CDR1 SGHTA, CDR2 FQGNSA. With 3 bases removed from V and 4 bases from J, the gap between germline ends came to 15 bases. The CDR3 sequence: CASSFNGGLAYGYTF. CDR3 sequence (DNA): TGTGCCAGCAGCTTTAATGGGGGACTGGCCTATGGCTACACCTTC. Combining the CDR3 with reference TRBV7-2 and TRBJ1-2 gives the whole variable domain GAGVSQSPSNKVTEKGKDVELRCDPISGHTALYWYRQSLGQGLEFLIYFQGNSAPDKSGLPSDRFSAERTGGSVSTLTIQRTQQEDSAVYLCASSFNGGLAYGYTFGSGTRLTVV.

To note about this clonotype: This clone may be a read error of a much larger clone one base away. The rearrangement links TRBV24-1 to TRBJ2-2, with D possibly being TRBD2 (5 bases). The germline V gene has CDR1 KGHDR and CDR2 SFDVKD. The CDR3 spans 16 residues. CDR3 nucleotides: TGTGCCACCAGTGGTTTGTCGGGGTGGGACACCGGGGAGCTGTTTTTT. Protein product: CATSGLSGWDTGELFF.

This clonotype was recorded many times. CDR3: CATGGQGGDEQFF. In DNA form, the CDR3 reads TGTGCCACCGGCGGACAGGGTGGCGATGAGCAGTTCTTC. This chain joins TRBV24-1 and TRBJ2-1; 8 bases match TRBD1. CDR3 length equals 13 residues. Germline values: CDR1 KGHDR, CDR2 SFDVKD. V lost 9 bases to trimming and J lost 8 bases; unmatched junction nucleotides: 8.

This clonotype was detected many times. The CDR3 is CASTKTGLNTGELFF. DNA of the CDR3: TGTGCCAGCACCAAGACAGGATTAAACACCGGGGAGCTGTTTTTT. The V gene is TRBV9, the J gene TRBJ2-2; the D gene is possibly TRBD1 (6 bases). The CDR3 runs 15 residues. V lost 6 bases, J lost 2 bases, and 14 bases lay in between. Germline V lookup: CDR1 SGDLS, CDR2 YYNGEE. Using reference TRBV9 and TRBJ2-2 for the parts outside the CDR3, the full variable domain is DSGVTQTPKHLITATGQRVTLRCSPRSGDLSVYWYQQSLDQGLQFLIQYYNGEERAKGNILERFSAQQFPDLHSELNLSSLELGDSALYFCASTKTGLNTGELFFGEGSRLTVL.

This clonotype was counted many times. The chain recombines TRBV15 with TRBJ1-1, with D possibly TRBD1 on 6 matching bases. Per germline, CDR1 LNHNV and CDR2 YYDKDF (reference sequence). The CDR3 totals 16 residues. The V and J ends lost 0 bases and 0 bases respectively, with 11 bases between them. The DNA of the CDR3 is TGTGCCACCAGCAGAGATAGGACAGTGATGAACACTGAAGCTTTCTTT. Translation: CATSRDRTVMNTEAFF. The full variable domain, rest sourced from reference TRBV15 and TRBJ1-1, is DAMVIQNPRYQVTQFGKPVTLSCSQTLNHNVMYWYQQKSSQAPKLLFHYYDKDFNNEADTPDNFQSRRPNTSFCFLDIRSPGLGDTAMYLCATSRDRTVMNTEAFFGQGTRLTVV.

This clonotype was observed many times. The rearrangement joins TRBV12-3 or TRBV12-4 to TRBJ2-7; no clear D gene. The V gene lost 4 bases and the J gene lost 2 bases, with 15 bases spanning the gap. The CDR3 spans 15 residues. The CDR3 DNA reads as TGTGCCAGCAGTTCCCCCCGGGCCTCAACCTACGAGCAGTACTTC. It is translated as CASSSPRASTYEQYF.

J is TRBJ2-7 and V is TRBV6-6; D gene unclear. Per germline, CDR1 MNHNY and CDR2 SVGAGI (reference sequence). V was shortened by 0 bases and J by 0 bases, with 9 bases between the two germline ends. This CDR3 is 15 amino acids long. The CDR3: CASSYSSLDSYEQYF. Written as DNA, the CDR3 is TGTGCCAGCAGTTACTCGAGCCTAGACTCCTACGAGCAGTACTTC.

This chain links TRBV7-9 with TRBJ2-1, with no clear D. Germline values: CDR1 SEHNR, CDR2 FQNEAQ (reference sequence). CDR3 length equals 16 residues. The germline V and J ends were trimmed by 4 bases and 9 bases, with 22 bases remaining between them. Written as DNA, the CDR3 is TGTGCCAGCAGCTCAATCGGTTTAGGCGACCTTAGTGAGCAGTTCTTC. Its translation: CASSSIGLGDLSEQFF. The full variable domain, rest sourced from reference TRBV7-9 and TRBJ2-1, is DTGVSQNPRHKITKRGQNVTFRCDPISEHNRLYWYRQTLGQGPEFLTYFQNEAQLEKSRLLSDRFSAERPKGSFSTLEIQRTEQGDSAMYLCASSSIGLGDLSEQFFGPGTRLTVL.

This clonotype was counted ten times or more. The chain combines TRBV9 with TRBJ2-1, with D possibly matching TRBD1 (5 bases). V was cut by 3 bases and J by 4 bases, with 8 bases left in between. Germline-derived CDR1 and CDR2 are SGDLS and YYNGEE. The CDR3 is 13 residues long. CDR3 loop: CASSETVYNEQFF. Written as DNA, the CDR3 is TGTGCCAGCAGCGAGACAGTTTACAATGAGCAGTTCTTC.

Comments on this clonotype: A read error may produce the germline difference seen at one junction end. The chain uses TRBV7-8 and TRBJ2-7, with D perhaps given as TRBD1 or TRBD2 (5 bases each). This CDR3 contains 16 residues. Germline V CDR1 and CDR2: SGHVS, FQNEAQ. The CDR3 is CASTPQGETNSHEQYF. The CDR3 coding sequence is TGTGCCAGCACCCCCCAGGGTGAGACTAACTCCCACGAGCAGTACTTC.

This clonotype was found many times. The chain uses TRBV11-2 and TRBJ2-1, with TRBD2 identical over 10 bases. Germline V gene data show CDR1 as SGHAT and CDR2 as FQNNGV. The CDR3 extends over 16 amino acids. Trimming cost V 0 bases and J 4 bases; bases outside gene matches: 3. The CDR3 sequence: CASSLETSGIYNEQFF. The CDR3 DNA follows: TGTGCCAGCAGCTTAGAAACTAGCGGGATTTACAATGAGCAGTTCTTC.

The V and J genes are TRBV27 and TRBJ2-7; D may be TRBD2 (7 bases). Germline V gene data show CDR1 as MNHEY and CDR2 as SMNVEV (reference sequence). Trimming pared 3 bases from V and 2 bases from J, leaving 11 bases between. This CDR3 is 14 amino acids long. The CDR3 DNA reads as TGTGCCAGCAGTTTCGGGGGGCCTCCCTACGAGCAGTACTTC. It encodes CASSFGGPPYEQYF.